The 21 T cell receptor beta chains listed next were all sequenced from one sample in a study of cytomegalovirus exposure and HLA in healthy donors (dated by TCRdb to 2015 to 2018). Libraries were prepared through the immunoSEQ multiplex PCR assay. For the multiplex PCR, a mixture combining 60 forward primers for TCR Vbeta segments and 13 reverse primers for TCR Jbeta segments was used. TCRdb obtained this table from immuneACCESS and retained in-frame rearrangements with V and J assigned. These tables miss some clones; where compared with another copy, unresolved V genes account for less than half of the shortfall, and the remainder is unexplained. Counted in this sample were over 100,000 clones; around 84% of them appeared once. More than 20% of the sample is held by the ten biggest clonotypes. Sequenced material: PBMCs. The receptors were sampled from a man in his thirties or forties in good health and CMV-seropositive.

V usage is TRBV7-8 and J usage is TRBJ1-1; D is unclear. This CDR3 is built from 15 residues. CDR1 and CDR2 from the germline V gene are SGHVS and FQNEAQ. Trimming cost V 0 bases and J 6 bases, with 14 bases left between them. The CDR3 DNA follows: TGTGCCAGCAGCTTAGCGAAGGTGCAAGGAGCTGAAGCTTTCTTT. It yields the protein CASSLAKVQGAEAFF.

The V and J genes are TRBV30 and TRBJ1-2, with 9 bases fitting TRBD1. V gave up 6 bases and J gave up 7 bases; unmatched junction bases: 3. There are 11 residues in the CDR3. Germline V gene lookup returns CDR1 GTSNPN and CDR2 SVGIG (reference sequence). CDR3 sequence: CACRDRAGYTF. The DNA for the CDR3 is TGTGCCTGCCGGGACAGGGCTGGCTACACCTTC.

The V call is TRBV2, the J call TRBJ2-3; no definite D call. This CDR3 has 12 amino acids. V was pared by 8 bases and J by 1 base, with 7 bases between. Germline V CDR1 and CDR2: SNHLY, FYNNEI. This chain's CDR3 is CASGSGTDTQYF. CDR3 DNA: TGTGCCAGCGGTTCGGGCACAGATACGCAGTATTTT.

The chain combines TRBV5-1 with TRBJ1-3; 10 bases align to TRBD1. V lost 2 bases, J lost 5 bases, and 4 bases stayed unmatched. This CDR3 is built from 15 residues. Germline V CDR1 and CDR2: SGHRS, YFSETQ. The CDR3 coding sequence is TGCGCCAGCAGCTTATCGGGACAGGGGCGAAACACCATATATTTT. It yields the protein CASSLSGQGRNTIYF.

J is TRBJ2-1 and V is TRBV6-6, with 7 positions matching TRBD1. CDR1 MNHNY and CDR2 SVGAGI come from the germline V gene (reference sequence). The CDR3 extends over 13 amino acids. V lost 4 bases and J lost 3; bases outside the gene matches: 0. The CDR3 protein is CASSWDSYNEQFF. The CDR3 DNA reads TGTGCCAGCAGTTGGGACAGCTACAATGAGCAGTTCTTC.

The chain uses TRBV7-2 and TRBJ2-5; TRBD2 matches 14 bases. CDR3 length: 17 amino acids. V shed 0 bases, J shed 2 bases, and the junction held 2 bases outside the gene matches. Germline loops: CDR1 SGHTA, CDR2 FQGNSA. The CDR3 coding sequence is TGTGCCAGCAGCTTAGCCCGGACTAGCGGGAGGCAAGAGACCCAGTACTTC. Translation: CASSLARTSGRQETQYF.

The V call is TRBV11-1, the J call TRBJ2-1; 10 nucleotides match TRBD1. CDR3 length: 15 amino acids. V lost 10 bases, J lost 7 bases, and 13 bases stayed unmatched. Germline V gene data show CDR1 as SGHAT and CDR2 as FQDESV (reference sequence). The CDR3: CATSTLGQGKNEQFF. The CDR3 nucleotides are TGTGCCACTTCGACCCTGGGACAGGGGAAGAATGAGCAGTTCTTC. The full variable domain, completed using reference TRBV11-1 and TRBJ2-1, is EAEVAQSPRYKITEKSQAVAFWCDPISGHATLYWYRQILGQGPELLVQFQDESVVDDSQLPKDRFSAERLKGVDSTLKIQPAELGDSAMYLCATSTLGQGKNEQFFGPGTRLTVL.

This clone has more than one count but fewer than ten. The chain links TRBV6-5 to TRBJ1-1; D remains ambiguous. Trimming left V 6 bases short and J 2 bases short, with 13 bases between. From germline, CDR1 is MNHEY and CDR2 SVGAGI. The CDR3 covers 14 residues. CDR3 region: CASRNVGGNTEAFF. Here the CDR3 DNA reads TGTGCCAGCAGAAACGTGGGAGGAAACACTGAAGCTTTCTTT.

The chain recombines TRBV10-3 with TRBJ2-3; D ambiguous. V dropped 0 bases and J dropped 4 bases, with 5 bases sitting between them. The CDR3 runs 13 residues. Germline V gene data show CDR1 as ENHRY and CDR2 as SYGVKD. CDR3 residues: CAISESYSDTQYF. The CDR3 coding sequence is TGTGCCATCAGTGAGTCTTACTCAGATACGCAGTATTTT.

With regard to this clone: This specimen includes other DNA sequences encoding the same CDR3. The genes are TRBV2 and TRBJ2-1; 7 bases agree with TRBD1. Trimming at V came to 4 bases and at J to 4 bases, leaving 7 bases not matched to a gene. Germline assignment: CDR1 SNHLY and CDR2 FYNNEI. There are 15 residues in the CDR3. This chain's CDR3 is CASSVSQGVYNEQFF. The CDR3 DNA follows: TGTGCCAGCAGTGTGAGTCAGGGGGTTTACAATGAGCAGTTCTTC.

V and J are TRBV11-1 and TRBJ2-3, with 7 bases matching TRBD1. This CDR3 spans 17 amino acids. The germline V gene encodes CDR1 SGHAT and CDR2 FQDESV (reference sequence). Trimming at V came to 4 bases and at J to 2 bases, leaving 12 bases not matched to a gene. CDR3 loop: CASSSAGSRGFTDTQYF. CDR3 coding DNA: TGTGCCAGCAGCTCAGCCGGTAGCAGGGGGTTCACAGATACGCAGTATTTT.

The rearrangement links TRBV5-4 to TRBJ2-4; TRBD1 is a possible D gene (6 bases). V shed 0 bases and J shed 8 bases, with 12 bases lying between them. The CDR3 extends over 14 amino acids. From germline, CDR1 is SGHNT and CDR2 YYREEE (reference sequence). The CDR3 here is CASSLDRAGDIQYF. CDR3 sequence (DNA): TGTGCCAGCAGCTTGGACAGGGCTGGGGACATTCAGTACTTC.

The V and J genes are TRBV5-4 and TRBJ2-5; the D gene is possibly TRBD2 (7 bases). CDR1 and CDR2 (germline): SGHNT, YYREEE (reference sequence). The CDR3 sequence is 16 residues long. Between the trimmed V and J ends, which lost 0 bases and 5 bases, there was a span of 17 bases. CDR3 region: CASSLGGRYRVETQYF. The DNA of the CDR3 is TGTGCCAGCAGCTTGGGCGGGAGATACAGGGTGGAGACCCAGTACTTC.

The rearrangement uses TRBV6-5 and TRBJ2-1, with TRBD2 matching 9 bases. This CDR3 is 15 amino acids long. J was trimmed by 2 bases and V by 5 bases; bases with no gene match: 4. Germline V gene lookup returns CDR1 MNHEY and CDR2 SVGAGI. CDR3 region: CASSRAGGPYNEQFF. In nucleotides, the CDR3 is TGTGCCAGCAGTCGTGCGGGGGGGCCCTACAATGAGCAGTTCTTC.

The chain couples TRBV11-3 to TRBJ2-1; a weak D match, TRBD2 (5 bases). The CDR3 sequence is 16 residues long. The V gene's germline CDR1 is SGHNT and CDR2 YENEEA. Between the trimmed V and J ends, which lost 1 base and 4 bases, there was a span of 14 bases. The CDR3 loop is CASSLARLYNYNEQFF. The CDR3 DNA follows: TGTGCCAGCAGCTTAGCTCGACTATACAATTACAATGAGCAGTTCTTC.

The gene calls are TRBV5-1 and TRBJ1-1; D ambiguous. CDR3 length: 17 residues. V dropped 3 bases and J dropped 0 bases, with 18 bases sitting between them. Germline V CDR1 and CDR2: SGHRS, YFSETQ. As DNA, the CDR3 is TGCGCCAGCAGCTCATTATTTAGAGCGGGGATGAACACTGAAGCTTTCTTT. Amino acids: CASSSLFRAGMNTEAFF.

The chain combines TRBV5-1 with TRBJ2-1; D is possibly TRBD2 (6 bases). The CDR3 loop spans 14 amino acids. Between the trimmed V and J ends, which lost 4 bases and 8 bases, there was a span of 16 bases. Germline CDR1 reads SGHRS; CDR2 reads YFSETQ. The CDR3 reads CASSKRDWWDEQFF. CDR3 DNA sequence: TGCGCCAGCAGCAAACGGGACTGGTGGGATGAGCAGTTCTTC.

V and J are TRBV4-2 and TRBJ1-4; D is ambiguous. V was trimmed by 2 bases and J by 12 bases, leaving 13 bases between them. The CDR3 totals 13 residues. The germline V gene encodes CDR1 LGHNA and CDR2 YNFKEQ. CDR3 sequence (DNA): TGTGCCAGCAGCCAACCCCTGTTTACAGAACTGTTTTTT. Protein: CASSQPLFTELFF.

This clone has just a few counts. This chain uses TRBV19 with TRBJ2-5, with D perhaps matching TRBD1 (6 bases). V gave up 3 bases and J gave up 4 bases, with 9 bases separating them. The CDR3 length is 13 residues. Germline-derived CDR1 and CDR2 are LNHDA and SQIVND (reference sequence). DNA for the CDR3: TGTGCCAGTAGTATTCTAGGGGGAGAGACCCAGTACTTC. Translating it yields CASSILGGETQYF.

This clone has only a few counts. The chain employs TRBV5-4 and TRBJ2-7; 8 bases are a match to TRBD1. There are 15 residues in the CDR3. The V and J ends lost 4 bases and 3 bases, in that order; junction bases with no gene match: 9. Germline assignment: CDR1 SGHNT and CDR2 YYREEE (reference sequence). CDR3 nucleotides: TGTGCCAGCAGCGGTCGGACAGGGAAGGACTACGAGCAGTACTTC. Residues: CASSGRTGKDYEQYF.

The table lists this clone with a few counts. The rearrangement joins TRBV19 to TRBJ2-2; 10 nucleotides line up with TRBD2. This CDR3 region has 19 residues. CDR1 is LNHDA, CDR2 SQIVND, per germline (reference sequence). J was trimmed by 7 bases and V by 10 bases; bases with no gene match: 24. The CDR3 here is CATRGPLGLSGRSNGELFF. CDR3 nucleotides: TGTGCCACCAGGGGGCCCTTGGGTCTTAGCGGGAGGTCTAACGGGGAGCTGTTTTTT.